This entry lists 7 T cell receptor beta chains sequenced from one sample in a study of blood T cell repertoires in COVID-19. Clones were sequenced by immunoSEQ multiplex PCR, and TCRdb holds only the in-frame ones, with some missing. The data contain about 73,000 clones, roughly four fifths of them singletons. The sequenced sample was peripheral blood. The receptor source for this set is a woman between 55 and 75 years old with acute or convalescent COVID-19.

The chain carries TRBV25-1 and TRBJ2-7, with TRBD1 identical over 11 bases. This CDR3 is 16 amino acids long. Germline V lookup: CDR1 MGHDK, CDR2 SYGVNS. V shed 4 bases, J shed 3 bases, and the junction held 8 bases outside the gene matches. Here the CDR3 reads CASSAPPGQGDYEQYF. The CDR3 DNA follows: TGTGCCAGCAGTGCACCTCCGGGACAGGGGGACTACGAGCAGTACTTC.

The rearrangement uses TRBV14 and TRBJ1-2; 8 bases fit TRBD1. The CDR3 totals 17 residues. V lost 5 bases, J lost 4 bases, and 15 bases stayed unmatched. The germline gives CDR1 SGHDN, CDR2 FVKESK. The CDR3 coding sequence is TGTGCCAGCAGCAGAACCGCCGGACAGGGCTCACTCTATGGCTACACCTTC. Translating gives CASSRTAGQGSLYGYTF.

The chain uses TRBV27 and TRBJ1-2; 8 nucleotides agree with TRBD1. The J segment lost 7 bases and the V segment lost 3 bases, leaving 13 bases of the junction unmatched. Germline CDR1 and CDR2: MNHEY and SMNVEV (reference sequence). The CDR3 loop spans 16 amino acids. The CDR3 DNA reads as TGTGCCAGCAGTTTCGCGAGTTCGCAGGGGGCGCGTGGCTACACCTTC. Its translation: CASSFASSQGARGYTF.

This clone was seen only once. The chain combines TRBV12-3 or TRBV12-4 with TRBJ2-1, with D perhaps TRBD2 (5 bases). V was clipped by 6 bases and J by 7 bases, with 10 bases between them. This CDR3 contains 12 residues. CDR3 nucleotides: TGTGCCAGCAGCCCTCCGGGGAATGAGCAGTTCTTC. Residues: CASSPPGNEQFF.

V and J are TRBV27 and TRBJ2-7; 14 nucleotides agree with TRBD2. The CDR3 loop spans 16 amino acids. V shed 6 bases and J 4 bases; nucleotides not matched to a gene: 8. Germline CDR1 and CDR2: MNHEY and SMNVEV (reference sequence). CDR3 protein: CASSPGTSGSFYEQYF. In DNA, the CDR3 is TGTGCCAGCAGCCCCGGGACTAGCGGGAGTTTTTACGAGCAGTACTTC.

The chain has TRBV12-3 or TRBV12-4 and TRBJ2-3, with a tentative D call TRBD2 (6 bases). V lost 5 bases to trimming and J lost 0 bases, with 6 bases between them. This CDR3 contains 13 residues. Here the CDR3 DNA reads TGTGCCAGCAGTAGCGGGAGCACAGATACGCAGTATTTT. Its protein is CASSSGSTDTQYF.

The chain couples TRBV6-4 to TRBJ1-5; D gene uncertain. Trimming took 5 bases from V and 5 from J, leaving 10 bases between them. Germline V CDR1 and CDR2: MRHNA, SNTAGT. The CDR3 sequence is 13 residues long. The CDR3 DNA sequence: TGTGCCAGCAGTCTTACGGAGGATCAGCCCCAGCATTTT. Amino acids: CASSLTEDQPQHF.